This T cell receptor (beta chain) emerged from a study of cytomegalovirus exposure and HLA in healthy donors. Here immunoSEQ multiplex PCR was the method, and the copy in TCRdb shows in-frame clones only, minus some. Of about 97,000 clones detected, less than 95% appear once; the ten largest clones hold roughly 0.9%. For this clone: No antigen is known for it.

The study's findings and limits: Most TCRs appeared rarely, but some public TCRs recurred in many donors.

The germline V gene has CDR1 SGDLS and CDR2 YYNGEE. The CDR3 loop spans 13 amino acids. Trimming took 3 bases from V and 0 from J, leaving 5 bases between them. This receptor was identified in a young woman in good health and CMV-seronegative. The gene calls are TRBV9 and TRBJ2-3, with no clear D. The specimen sequenced was PBMCs. As DNA, the CDR3 is TGTGCCAGCAGCGGCGGTAGCACAGATACGCAGTATTTT. Its protein product is CASSGGSTDTQYF.